One and the same sample provided the 20 T cell receptor beta chains below, sequenced in a study of CXCR3-negative and CXCR3-positive naive CD8 T cells. Study results and caveats: TRB CDR3s were more hydrophobic in CXCR3-positive than in CXCR3-negative naive cells.

No antigen has been identified for these receptors. Each TRB cDNA library was prepared by 5' RACE (with UMI labels). TCRdb reprocessed the 5' RACE reads, keeping one entry per CDR3 protein, no DNA. Seen in this sample are about 89,000 distinct CDR3 sequences; the ten most common clones hold around 0.58%. Sample: naive CXCR3+ CD8+ T cells from blood. Subset of the sample: CD45RO-CCR7+CD27+CD95- naive CD8+ T cells expressing CXCR3 (TNR3+). Source of these receptors: a human donor in good health. Some clones in this sample may be carry-over from other donors' samples.

The chain employs TRBV12-3 or TRBV12-4 and TRBJ2-2; checking the TCRdb D call of TRBD1 is not possible without DNA. The CDR3 covers 15 residues. The CDR3 protein is CASSLVGQGTGELFF.

The chain is built from TRBV20-1 and TRBJ2-3; the D call from TCRdb, TRBD2, cannot be confirmed without DNA. Per the germline V gene, CDR1 is DFQATT and CDR2 is SNEGSKA (reference sequence). This CDR3 region has 15 residues. The CDR3 spells CSARALASGVDTQYF.

The chain links TRBV6-2 or TRBV6-3 to TRBJ2-2; TCRdb outputs TRBD1, but without DNA this stays unchecked. The CDR3 runs 14 residues. The germline CDR1 and CDR2 sequences are MNHEY and SVGEGT. CDR3 in amino acids: CATHLGGGPGELFF.

The genes are TRBV29-1 and TRBJ2-7. This CDR3 region has 12 residues. Germline V gene sequence: CDR1 SQVTM, CDR2 ANQGSEA. CDR3 loop: CSVVLPSYEQYF.

This rearrangement joins TRBV7-9 to TRBJ2-7; TCRdb proposes TRBD2, but this gene call is untestable without DNA. The CDR3 covers 14 residues. Germline loops: CDR1 SEHNR, CDR2 FQNEAQ (reference sequence). Here the CDR3 reads CASRPGAGRGEQYF. Looking up the rest from reference TRBV7-9 and TRBJ2-7 gives the full variable domain: DTGVSQNPRHKITKRGQNVTFRCDPISEHNRLYWYRQTLGQGPEFLTYFQNEAQLEKSRLLSDRFSAERPKGSFSTLEIQRTEQGDSAMYLCASRPGAGRGEQYFGPGTRLTVT.

V and J are TRBV4-3 and TRBJ1-2; TCRdb indicates TRBD1, and absent DNA this call remains unverified. The CDR3 consists of 15 residues. Germline loops: CDR1 LGHNA, CDR2 YSLEER. The CDR3 loop is CASSQATGENYGYTF.

The chain is built from TRBV10-1 and TRBJ1-5. Germline V gene sequence: CDR1 WNHNN, CDR2 SYGVQD (reference sequence). This CDR3 has 16 amino acids. CDR3 sequence reads: CASKAGKVNSNQPQHF.

V is TRBV28 and J is TRBJ2-7; TCRdb reports TRBD1, a call that lacks DNA to check it against. The CDR3 extends over 13 amino acids. Per germline, CDR1 MDHEN and CDR2 SYDVKM. CDR3: CAIRPRVHYEQYF.

The chain recombines TRBV29-1 with TRBJ2-3; as DNA is missing, the TRBD2 call by TCRdb cannot be tested. The length of the CDR3 is 13 residues. CDR1 and CDR2 from the germline V gene are SQVTM and ANQGSEA. CDR3: CSVAGGTTDTQYF.

The chain uses TRBV28 and TRBJ1-2; the D call of TRBD1 rests on TCRdb alone, since no DNA is present to check it. Germline assignment: CDR1 MDHEN and CDR2 SYDVKM. This CDR3 is built from 17 residues. CDR3 residues: CASSSPVMSGPNYGYTF.

This chain joins TRBV11-2 and TRBJ2-1; checking the TCRdb D call of TRBD2 is not possible without DNA. There are 13 residues in the CDR3. Germline assignment: CDR1 SGHAT and CDR2 FQNNGV. The CDR3 protein is CASSLVGSDEQFF.

The CDR3 protein is CASSHLAANNEQFF. V gene TRBV4-1 combines with J gene TRBJ2-1. The CDR3 sequence is 14 residues long. Germline V gene sequence: CDR1 MGHRA, CDR2 YSYEKL.

The J gene is TRBJ2-2, the V gene TRBV29-1; TCRdb picks TRBD1, but there is no DNA to check that call. CDR3 length: 13 amino acids. In germline, CDR1 is SQVTM, CDR2 ANQGSEA. CDR3 region: CSVGDGYTGELFF.

The chain is built from TRBV27 and TRBJ2-7. The CDR3 totals 16 residues. CDR1 is MNHEY and CDR2 is SMNVEV in the germline V gene (reference sequence). The CDR3 reads CASSPTWFGVGDEQYF.

The J gene is TRBJ1-6, the V gene TRBV20-1; TCRdb's D call of TRBD1 is untestable without DNA. The CDR3 runs 13 residues. Germline V gives CDR1 DFQATT, CDR2 SNEGSKA (reference sequence). This CDR3 reads CSARDRVLSPLHF.

The gene calls are TRBV12-3 or TRBV12-4 and TRBJ2-3; absent DNA, TCRdb's TRBD2 call cannot be checked. The CDR3 has 14 residues. CDR3 sequence reads: CASSPAGPADTQYF.

The chain links TRBV7-9 to TRBJ2-3. Germline CDR1 reads SEHNR; CDR2 reads FQNEAQ (reference sequence). There are 12 residues in the CDR3. CDR3: CASSLFLDTQYF.

The chain recombines TRBV7-2 with TRBJ2-3; TCRdb designates TRBD2, a call that cannot be tested without DNA. This CDR3 spans 20 amino acids. CDR1 SGHTA and CDR2 FQGNSA come from the germline V gene. The CDR3: CASSFQGGLAAVTSTDTQYF.

The chain couples TRBV4-1 to TRBJ2-7; TCRdb lists TRBD1, though no DNA is available to test this call. Germline loops: CDR1 MGHRA, CDR2 YSYEKL. The CDR3 is 15 amino acids. CDR3 sequence: CASSQGRDSSYEQYF.

This chain connects TRBV15 to TRBJ2-5. The CDR3 has 14 residues. Germline V CDR1 and CDR2: LNHNV, YYDKDF (reference sequence). The CDR3: CASRHEAVKETQYF.